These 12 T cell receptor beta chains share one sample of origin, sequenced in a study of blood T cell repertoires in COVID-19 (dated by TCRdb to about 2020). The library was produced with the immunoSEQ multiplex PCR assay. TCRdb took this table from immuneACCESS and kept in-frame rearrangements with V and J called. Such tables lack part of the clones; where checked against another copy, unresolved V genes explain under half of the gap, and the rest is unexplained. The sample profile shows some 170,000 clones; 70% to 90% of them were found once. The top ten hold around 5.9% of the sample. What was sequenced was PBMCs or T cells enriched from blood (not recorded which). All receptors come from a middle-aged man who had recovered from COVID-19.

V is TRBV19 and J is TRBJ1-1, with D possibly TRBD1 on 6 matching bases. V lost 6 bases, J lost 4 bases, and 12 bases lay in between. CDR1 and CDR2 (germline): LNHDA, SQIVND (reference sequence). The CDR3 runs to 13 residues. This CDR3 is CASRTGSGTEAFF. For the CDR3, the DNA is TGTGCCAGTAGAACAGGGTCGGGCACTGAAGCTTTCTTT.

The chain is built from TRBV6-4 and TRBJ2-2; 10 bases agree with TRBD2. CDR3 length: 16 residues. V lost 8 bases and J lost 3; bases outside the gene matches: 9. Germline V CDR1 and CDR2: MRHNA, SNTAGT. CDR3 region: CASSSPSGGDTGELFF. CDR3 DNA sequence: TGTGCCAGCTCTTCCCCTAGCGGGGGTGACACCGGGGAGCTGTTTTTT.

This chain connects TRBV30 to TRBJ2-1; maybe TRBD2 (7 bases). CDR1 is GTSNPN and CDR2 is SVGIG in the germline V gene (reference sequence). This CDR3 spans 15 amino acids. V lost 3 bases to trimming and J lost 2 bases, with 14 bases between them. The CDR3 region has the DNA TGTGCCTGGAGATTGCCCGGGGGGCCCTACAATGAGCAGTTCTTC. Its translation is CAWRLPGGPYNEQFF.

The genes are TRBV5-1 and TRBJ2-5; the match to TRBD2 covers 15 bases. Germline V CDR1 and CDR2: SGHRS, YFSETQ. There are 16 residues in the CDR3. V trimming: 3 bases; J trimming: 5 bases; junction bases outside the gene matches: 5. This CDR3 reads CASSSGLAGGRETQYF. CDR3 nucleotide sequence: TGCGCCAGCAGCTCGGGACTAGCGGGGGGAAGGGAGACCCAGTACTTC. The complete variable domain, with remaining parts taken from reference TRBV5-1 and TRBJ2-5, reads KAGVTQTPRYLIKTRGQQVTLSCSPISGHRSVSWYQQTPGQGLQFLFEYFSETQRNKGNFPGRFSGRQFSNSRSEMNVSTLELGDSALYLCASSSGLAGGRETQYFGPGTRLLVL.

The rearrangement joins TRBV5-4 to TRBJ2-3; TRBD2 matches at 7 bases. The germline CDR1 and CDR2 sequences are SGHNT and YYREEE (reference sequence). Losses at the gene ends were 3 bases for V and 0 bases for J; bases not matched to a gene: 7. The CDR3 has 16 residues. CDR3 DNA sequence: TGTGCCAGCAGCTGGGGGGGTGGCACAAGCACAGATACGCAGTATTTT. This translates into CASSWGGGTSTDTQYF. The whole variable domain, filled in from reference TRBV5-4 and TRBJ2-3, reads ETGVTQSPTHLIKTRGQQVTLRCSSQSGHNTVSWYQQALGQGPQFIFQYYREEENGRGNFPPRFSGLQFPNYSSELNVNALELDDSALYLCASSWGGGTSTDTQYFGPGTRLTVL.

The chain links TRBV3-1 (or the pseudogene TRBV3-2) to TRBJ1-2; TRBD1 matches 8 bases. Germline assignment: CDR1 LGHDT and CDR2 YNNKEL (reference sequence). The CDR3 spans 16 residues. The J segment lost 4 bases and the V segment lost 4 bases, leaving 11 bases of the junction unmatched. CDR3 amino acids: CASSPDPGGSFYGYTF. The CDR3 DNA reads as TGTGCCAGCAGCCCGGATCCAGGGGGCTCTTTCTATGGCTACACCTTC.

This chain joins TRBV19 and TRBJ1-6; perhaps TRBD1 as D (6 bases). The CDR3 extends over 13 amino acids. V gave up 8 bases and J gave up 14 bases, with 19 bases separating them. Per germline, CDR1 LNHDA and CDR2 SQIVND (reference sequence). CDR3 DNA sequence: TGTGCCAGTGCAACAGGGTCTTATTTGACCCTCCACTTT. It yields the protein CASATGSYLTLHF.

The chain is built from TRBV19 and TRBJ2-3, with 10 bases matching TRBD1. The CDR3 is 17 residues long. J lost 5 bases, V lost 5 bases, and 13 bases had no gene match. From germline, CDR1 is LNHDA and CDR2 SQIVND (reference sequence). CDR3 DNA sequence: TGTGCCAGTAGTTCAACCGTGGGACAGGGGTTTGAAGATACGCAGTATTTT. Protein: CASSSTVGQGFEDTQYF. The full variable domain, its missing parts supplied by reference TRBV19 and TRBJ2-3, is DGGITQSPKYLFRKEGQNVTLSCEQNLNHDAMYWYRQDPGQGLRLIYYSQIVNDFQKGDIAEGYSVSREKKESFPLTVTSAQKNPTAFYLCASSSTVGQGFEDTQYFGPGTRLTVL.

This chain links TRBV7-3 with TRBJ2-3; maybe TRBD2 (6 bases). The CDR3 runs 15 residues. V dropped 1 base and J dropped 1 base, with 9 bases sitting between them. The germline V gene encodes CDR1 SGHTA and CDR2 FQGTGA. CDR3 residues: CASSLRGGGTDTQYF. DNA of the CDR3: TGTGCCAGCAGCTTAAGAGGAGGGGGCACAGATACGCAGTATTTT.

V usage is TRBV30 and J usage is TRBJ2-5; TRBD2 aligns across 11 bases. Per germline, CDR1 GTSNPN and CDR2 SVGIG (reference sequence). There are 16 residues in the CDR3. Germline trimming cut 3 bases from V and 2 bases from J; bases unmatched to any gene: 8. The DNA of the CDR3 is TGTGCCTGGAGCGGTCTAGCGGGGGGAGGTCAAGAGACCCAGTACTTC. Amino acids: CAWSGLAGGGQETQYF. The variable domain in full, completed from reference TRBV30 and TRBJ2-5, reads SQTIHQWPATLVQPVGSPLSLECTVEGTSNPNLYWYRQAAGRGLQLLFYSVGIGQISSEVPQNLSASRPQDRQFILSSKKLLLSDSGFYLCAWSGLAGGGQETQYFGPGTRLLVL.

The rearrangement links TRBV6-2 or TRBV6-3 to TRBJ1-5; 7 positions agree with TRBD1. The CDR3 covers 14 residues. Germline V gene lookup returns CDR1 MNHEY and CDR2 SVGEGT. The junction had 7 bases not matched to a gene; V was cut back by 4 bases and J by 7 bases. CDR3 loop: CASSSDRVGQPQHF. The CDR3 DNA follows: TGTGCCAGCAGTTCCGACAGGGTGGGGCAGCCCCAGCATTTT.

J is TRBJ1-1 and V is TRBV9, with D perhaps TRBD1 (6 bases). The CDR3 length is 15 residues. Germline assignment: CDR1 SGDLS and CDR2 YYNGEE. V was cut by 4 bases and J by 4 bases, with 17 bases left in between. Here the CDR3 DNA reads TGTGCCAGCAGCCCTAGGGGAGGGGGGGCCACTGAAGCTTTCTTT. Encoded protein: CASSPRGGGATEAFF.